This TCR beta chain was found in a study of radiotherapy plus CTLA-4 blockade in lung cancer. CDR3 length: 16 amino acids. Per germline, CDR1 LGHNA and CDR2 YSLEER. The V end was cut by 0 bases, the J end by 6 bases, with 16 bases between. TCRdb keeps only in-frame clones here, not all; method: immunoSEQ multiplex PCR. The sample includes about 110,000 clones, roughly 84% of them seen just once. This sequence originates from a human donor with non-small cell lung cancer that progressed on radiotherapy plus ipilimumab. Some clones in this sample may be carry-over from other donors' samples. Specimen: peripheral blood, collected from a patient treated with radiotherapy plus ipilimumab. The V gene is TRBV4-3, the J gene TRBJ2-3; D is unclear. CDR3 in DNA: TGCGCCAGCAGCCAAGAGTCCCAGCTTTCGGTGGATACGCAGTATTTT. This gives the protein CASSQESQLSVDTQYF.